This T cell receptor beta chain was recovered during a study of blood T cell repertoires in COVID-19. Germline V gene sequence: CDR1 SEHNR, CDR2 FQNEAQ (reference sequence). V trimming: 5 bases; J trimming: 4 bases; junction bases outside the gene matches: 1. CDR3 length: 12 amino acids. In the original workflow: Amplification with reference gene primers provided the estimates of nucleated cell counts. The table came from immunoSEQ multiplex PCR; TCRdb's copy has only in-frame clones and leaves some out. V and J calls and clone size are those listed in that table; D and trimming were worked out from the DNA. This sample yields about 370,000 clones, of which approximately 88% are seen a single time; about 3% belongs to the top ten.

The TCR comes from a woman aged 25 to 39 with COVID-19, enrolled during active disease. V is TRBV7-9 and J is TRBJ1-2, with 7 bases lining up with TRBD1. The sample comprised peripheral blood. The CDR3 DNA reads TGTGCCAGCAGCCGACAGGGCTATGGCTACACCTTC. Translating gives CASSRQGYGYTF.